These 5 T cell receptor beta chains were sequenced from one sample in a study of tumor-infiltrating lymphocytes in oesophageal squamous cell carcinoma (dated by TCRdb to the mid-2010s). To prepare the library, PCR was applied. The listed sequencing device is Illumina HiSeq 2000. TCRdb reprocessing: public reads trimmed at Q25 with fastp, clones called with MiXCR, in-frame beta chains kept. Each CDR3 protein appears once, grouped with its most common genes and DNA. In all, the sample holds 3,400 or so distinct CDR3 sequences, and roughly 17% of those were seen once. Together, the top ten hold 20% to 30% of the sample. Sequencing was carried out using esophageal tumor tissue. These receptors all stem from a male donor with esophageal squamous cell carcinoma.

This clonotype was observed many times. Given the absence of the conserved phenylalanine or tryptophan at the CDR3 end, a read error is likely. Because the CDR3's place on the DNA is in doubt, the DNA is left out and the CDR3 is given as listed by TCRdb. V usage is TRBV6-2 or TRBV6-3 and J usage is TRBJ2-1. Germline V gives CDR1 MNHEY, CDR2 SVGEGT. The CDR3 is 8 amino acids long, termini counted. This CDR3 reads CASSYPRS.

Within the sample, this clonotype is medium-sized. The CDR3 bases are TGTGCCCTTAAGGCCCACGGACAGCATGAGGGGGGCTACACCTTC. Encoded protein: CALKAHGQHEGGYTF. The genes are TRBV6-1 and TRBJ1-2; D is possibly TRBD1 (6 bases). In germline, CDR1 is MNHNS, CDR2 SASEGT. This CDR3 is built from 15 residues. V gave up 11 bases and J gave up 8 bases, with 27 bases separating them.

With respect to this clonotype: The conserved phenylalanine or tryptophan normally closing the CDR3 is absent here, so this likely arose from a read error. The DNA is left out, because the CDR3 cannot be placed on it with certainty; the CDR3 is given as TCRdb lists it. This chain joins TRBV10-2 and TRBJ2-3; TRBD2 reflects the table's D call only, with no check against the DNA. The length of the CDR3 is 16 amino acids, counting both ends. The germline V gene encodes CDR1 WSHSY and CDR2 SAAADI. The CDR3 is CASSDHSGRGEQYFGP.

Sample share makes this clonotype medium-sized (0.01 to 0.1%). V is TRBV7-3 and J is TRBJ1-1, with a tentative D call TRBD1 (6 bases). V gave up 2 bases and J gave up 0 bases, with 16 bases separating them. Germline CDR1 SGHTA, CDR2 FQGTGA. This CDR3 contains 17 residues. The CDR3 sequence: CASSLSPGGRLNTEAFF. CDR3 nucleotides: TGTGCCAGCAGCTTATCCCCGGGGGGCAGACTGAACACTGAAGCTTTCTTT.

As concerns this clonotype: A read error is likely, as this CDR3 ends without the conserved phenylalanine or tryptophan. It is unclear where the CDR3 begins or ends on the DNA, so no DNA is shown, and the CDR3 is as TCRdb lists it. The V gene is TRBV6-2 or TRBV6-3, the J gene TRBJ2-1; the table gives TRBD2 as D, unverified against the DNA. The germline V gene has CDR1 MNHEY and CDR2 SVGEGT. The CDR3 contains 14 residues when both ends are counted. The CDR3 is CASLERGETQYFGN.